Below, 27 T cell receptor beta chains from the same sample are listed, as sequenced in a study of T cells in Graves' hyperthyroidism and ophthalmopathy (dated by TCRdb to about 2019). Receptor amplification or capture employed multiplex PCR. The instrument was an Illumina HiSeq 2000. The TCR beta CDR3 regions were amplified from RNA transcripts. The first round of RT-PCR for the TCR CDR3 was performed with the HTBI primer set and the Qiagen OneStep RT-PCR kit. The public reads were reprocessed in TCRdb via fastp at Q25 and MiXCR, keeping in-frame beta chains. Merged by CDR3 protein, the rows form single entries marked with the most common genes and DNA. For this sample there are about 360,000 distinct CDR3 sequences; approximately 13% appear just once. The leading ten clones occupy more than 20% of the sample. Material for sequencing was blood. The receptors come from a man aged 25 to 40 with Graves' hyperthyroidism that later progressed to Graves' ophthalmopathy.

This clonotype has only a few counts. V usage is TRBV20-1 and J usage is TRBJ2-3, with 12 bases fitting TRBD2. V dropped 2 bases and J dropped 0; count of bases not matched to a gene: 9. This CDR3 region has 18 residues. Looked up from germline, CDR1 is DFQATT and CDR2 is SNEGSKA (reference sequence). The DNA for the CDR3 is TGCAGTGCTAGACGACTAGCGGGGGTCCGTGCTAGCACAGATACGCAGTATTTT. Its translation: CSARRLAGVRASTDTQYF.

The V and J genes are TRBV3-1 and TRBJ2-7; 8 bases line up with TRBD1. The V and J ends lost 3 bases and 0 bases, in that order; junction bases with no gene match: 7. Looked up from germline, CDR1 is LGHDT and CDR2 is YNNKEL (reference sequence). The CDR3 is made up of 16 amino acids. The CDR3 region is CASSHVRTGNSYEQYF. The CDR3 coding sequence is TGTGCCAGCAGCCATGTAAGGACAGGGAACTCCTACGAGCAGTACTTC.

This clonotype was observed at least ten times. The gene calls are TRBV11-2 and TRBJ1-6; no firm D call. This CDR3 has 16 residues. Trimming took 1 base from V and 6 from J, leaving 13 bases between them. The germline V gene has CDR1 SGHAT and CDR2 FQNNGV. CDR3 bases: TGTGCCAGCAGCTTAGCTGGCTGGCTAGCTAATTCACCCCTCCACTTT. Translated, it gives CASSLAGWLANSPLHF. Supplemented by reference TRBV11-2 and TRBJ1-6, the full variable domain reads EAGVAQSPRYKIIEKRQSVAFWCNPISGHATLYWYQQILGQGPKLLIQFQNNGVVDDSQLPKDRFSAERLKGVDSTLKIQPAKLEDSAVYLCASSLAGWLANSPLHFGNGTRLTVT.

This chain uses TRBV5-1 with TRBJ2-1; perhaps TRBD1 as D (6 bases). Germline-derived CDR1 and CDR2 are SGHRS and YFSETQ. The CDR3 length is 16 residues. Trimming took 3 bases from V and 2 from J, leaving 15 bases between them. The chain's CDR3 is CASSSSTGRTYNEQFF. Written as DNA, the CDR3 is TGCGCCAGCAGCTCCTCCACAGGGCGCACCTACAATGAGCAGTTCTTC.

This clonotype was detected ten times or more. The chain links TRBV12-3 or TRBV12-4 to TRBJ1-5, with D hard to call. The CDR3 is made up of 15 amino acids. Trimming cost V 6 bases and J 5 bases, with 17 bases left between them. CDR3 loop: CASSPGSGPYQPQHF. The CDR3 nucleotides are TGTGCCAGCAGCCCCGGGTCCGGTCCCTATCAGCCCCAGCATTTT.

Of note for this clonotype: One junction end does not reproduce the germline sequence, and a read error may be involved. The CDR3 reads CASSRQGTNEELFF. The CDR3 bases are TGTGCCAGCAGTCGACAGGGGACTAATGAAGAACTGTTTTTT. This sequence joins TRBV28 and TRBJ1-4; TRBD1 matches at 8 bases. From germline, CDR1 is MDHEN and CDR2 SYDVKM. CDR3 length: 14 residues.

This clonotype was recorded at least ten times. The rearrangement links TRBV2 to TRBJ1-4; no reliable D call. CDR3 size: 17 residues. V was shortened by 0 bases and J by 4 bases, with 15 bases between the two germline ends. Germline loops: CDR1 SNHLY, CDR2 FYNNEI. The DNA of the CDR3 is TGTGCCAGCAGTGAAGCGAGTCGGGCTCACGTTAATGAAAAACTGTTTTTT. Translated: CASSEASRAHVNEKLFF.

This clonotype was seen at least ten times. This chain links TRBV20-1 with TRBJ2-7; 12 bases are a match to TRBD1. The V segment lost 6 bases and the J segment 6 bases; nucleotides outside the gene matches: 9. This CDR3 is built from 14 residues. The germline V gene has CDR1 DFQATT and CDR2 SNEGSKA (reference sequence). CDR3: CSAPVVGQGAEQYF. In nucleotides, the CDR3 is TGCAGTGCCCCCGTCGTGGGACAGGGGGCCGAGCAGTACTTC.

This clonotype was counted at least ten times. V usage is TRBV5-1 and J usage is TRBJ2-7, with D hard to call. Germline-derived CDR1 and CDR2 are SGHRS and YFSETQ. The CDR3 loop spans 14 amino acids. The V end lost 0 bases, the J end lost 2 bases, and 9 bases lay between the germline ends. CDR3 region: CASSLATGTYEQYF. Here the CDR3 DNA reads TGCGCCAGCAGCTTGGCCACGGGTACCTACGAGCAGTACTTC.

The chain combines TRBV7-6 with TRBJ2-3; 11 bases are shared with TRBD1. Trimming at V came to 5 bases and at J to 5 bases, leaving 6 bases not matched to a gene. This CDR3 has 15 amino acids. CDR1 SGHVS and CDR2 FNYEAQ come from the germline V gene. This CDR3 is CASSQDRGLEDTQYF. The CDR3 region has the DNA TGTGCCAGCAGCCAGGACAGGGGGCTGGAAGATACGCAGTATTTT.

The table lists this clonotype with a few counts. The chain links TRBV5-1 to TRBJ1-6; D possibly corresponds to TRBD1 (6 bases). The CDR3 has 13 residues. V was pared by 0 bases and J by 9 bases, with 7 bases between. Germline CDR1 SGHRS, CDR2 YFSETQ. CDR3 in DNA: TGCGCCAGCAGCTTGGCAGGGGTTTCACCCCTCCACTTT. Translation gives CASSLAGVSPLHF.

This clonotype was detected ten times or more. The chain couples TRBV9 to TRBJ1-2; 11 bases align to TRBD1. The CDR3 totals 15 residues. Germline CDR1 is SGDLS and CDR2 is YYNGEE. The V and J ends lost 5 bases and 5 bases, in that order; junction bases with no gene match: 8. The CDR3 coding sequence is TGTGCCAGCAGAGCGACAGGACAGGGGGCGTATGGCTACACCTTC. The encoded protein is CASRATGQGAYGYTF.

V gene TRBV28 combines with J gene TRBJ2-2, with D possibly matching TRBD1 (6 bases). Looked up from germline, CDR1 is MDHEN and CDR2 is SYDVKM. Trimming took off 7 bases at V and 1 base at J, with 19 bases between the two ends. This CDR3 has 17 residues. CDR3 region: CASTSTGYQWNTGELFF. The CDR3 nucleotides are TGTGCCAGCACGTCCACAGGGTATCAGTGGAACACCGGGGAGCTGTTTTTT.

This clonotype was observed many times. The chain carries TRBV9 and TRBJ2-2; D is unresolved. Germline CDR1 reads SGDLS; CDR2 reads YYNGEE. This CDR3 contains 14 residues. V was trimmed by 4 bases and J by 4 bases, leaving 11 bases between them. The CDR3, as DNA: TGTGCCAGCAGCCCCCAGGCTGGCACCGGGGAGCTGTTTTTT. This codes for CASSPQAGTGELFF.

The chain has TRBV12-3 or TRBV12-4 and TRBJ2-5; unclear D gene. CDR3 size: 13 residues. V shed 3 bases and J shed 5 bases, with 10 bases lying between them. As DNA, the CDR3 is TGTGCCAGCAGTTTTTGGGAATCGGAGACCCAGTACTTC. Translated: CASSFWESETQYF.

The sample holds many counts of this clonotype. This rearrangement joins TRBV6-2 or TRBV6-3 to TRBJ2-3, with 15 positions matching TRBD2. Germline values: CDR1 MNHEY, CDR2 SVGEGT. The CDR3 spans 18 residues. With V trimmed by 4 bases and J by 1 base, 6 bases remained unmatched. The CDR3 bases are TGTGCCAGCAGTTTAGGACTAGCGGGGGGGCCGGGCACAGATACGCAGTATTTT. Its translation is CASSLGLAGGPGTDTQYF.

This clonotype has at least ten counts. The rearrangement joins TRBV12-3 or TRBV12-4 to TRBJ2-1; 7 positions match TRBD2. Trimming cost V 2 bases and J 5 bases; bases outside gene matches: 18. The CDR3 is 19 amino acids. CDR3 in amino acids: CASSLRVGGNYFPHNEQFF. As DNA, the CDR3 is TGTGCCAGCAGTTTAAGGGTGGGGGGGAACTATTTCCCCCACAATGAGCAGTTCTTC.

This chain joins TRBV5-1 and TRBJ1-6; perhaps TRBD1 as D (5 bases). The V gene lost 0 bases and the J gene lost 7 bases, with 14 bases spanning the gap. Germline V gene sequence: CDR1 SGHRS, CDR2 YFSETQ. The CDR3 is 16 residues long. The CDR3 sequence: CASSLGEGLGNSPLHF. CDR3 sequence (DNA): TGCGCCAGCAGCTTGGGAGAGGGGTTGGGGAATTCACCCCTCCACTTT.

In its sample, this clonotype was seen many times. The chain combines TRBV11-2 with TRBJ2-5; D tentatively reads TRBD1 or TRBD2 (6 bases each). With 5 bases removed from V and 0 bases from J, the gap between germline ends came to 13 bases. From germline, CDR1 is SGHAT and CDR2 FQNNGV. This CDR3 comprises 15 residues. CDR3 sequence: CASSHGGGDQETQYF. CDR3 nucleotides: TGTGCCAGCAGCCATGGAGGGGGAGACCAAGAGACCCAGTACTTC.

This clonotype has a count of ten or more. CDR3 amino acids: CASSELSGTSQPQHF. CDR3 nucleotide sequence: TGTGCCAGCAGTGAACTTTCAGGGACCAGTCAGCCCCAGCATTTT. The chain has TRBV6-1 and TRBJ1-5; D possibly corresponds to TRBD1 (5 bases). The CDR3 is 15 residues long. V lost 2 bases and J lost 6, with 14 bases in between. Germline assignment: CDR1 MNHNS and CDR2 SASEGT.

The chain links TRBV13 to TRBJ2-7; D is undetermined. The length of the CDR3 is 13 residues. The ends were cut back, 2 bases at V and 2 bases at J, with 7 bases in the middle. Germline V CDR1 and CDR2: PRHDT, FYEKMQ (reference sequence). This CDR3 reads CASSLLEAYEQYF. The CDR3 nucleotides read TGTGCCAGCAGCTTACTCGAGGCCTACGAGCAGTACTTC.

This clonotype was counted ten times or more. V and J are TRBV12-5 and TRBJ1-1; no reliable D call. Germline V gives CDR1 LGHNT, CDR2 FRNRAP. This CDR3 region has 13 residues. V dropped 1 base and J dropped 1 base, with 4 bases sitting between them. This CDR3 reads CASGLGTNTEAFF. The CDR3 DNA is TGTGCTAGTGGTTTGGGCACGAACACTGAAGCTTTCTTT.

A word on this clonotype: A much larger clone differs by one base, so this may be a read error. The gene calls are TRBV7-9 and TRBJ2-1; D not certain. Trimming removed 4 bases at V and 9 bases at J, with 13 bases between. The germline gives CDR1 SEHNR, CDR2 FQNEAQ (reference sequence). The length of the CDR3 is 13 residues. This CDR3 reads CASSSQQNSEQFF. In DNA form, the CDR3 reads TGTGCCAGCAGCTCCCAGCAGAACAGTGAGCAGTTCTTC.

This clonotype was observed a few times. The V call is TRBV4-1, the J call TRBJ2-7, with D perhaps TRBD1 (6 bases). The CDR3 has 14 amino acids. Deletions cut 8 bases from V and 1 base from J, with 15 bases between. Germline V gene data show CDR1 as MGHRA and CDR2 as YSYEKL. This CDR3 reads CASALARGSYEQYF. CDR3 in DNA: TGCGCCAGCGCTCTAGCCAGGGGATCCTACGAGCAGTACTTC.

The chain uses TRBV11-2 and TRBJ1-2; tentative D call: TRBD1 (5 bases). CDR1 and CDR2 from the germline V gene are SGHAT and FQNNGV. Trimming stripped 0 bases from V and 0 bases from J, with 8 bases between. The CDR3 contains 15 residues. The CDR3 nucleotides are TGTGCCAGCAGCTTAGAACGGGGGGCTAACTATGGCTACACCTTC. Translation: CASSLERGANYGYTF.

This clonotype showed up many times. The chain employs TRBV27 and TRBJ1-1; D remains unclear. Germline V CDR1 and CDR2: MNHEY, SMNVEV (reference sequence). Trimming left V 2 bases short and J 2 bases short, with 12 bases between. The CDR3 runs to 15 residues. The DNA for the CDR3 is TGTGCCAGCAGTTTAGTAATAGGAGCTAACACTGAAGCTTTCTTT. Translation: CASSLVIGANTEAFF.

The CDR3 reads CASSLSGTITDTQYF. The CDR3 DNA reads TGCGCCAGCAGCTTGTCCGGGACAATTACAGATACGCAGTATTTT. This chain joins TRBV5-1 and TRBJ2-3; weak D call: TRBD1 (6 bases). The CDR3 extends over 15 amino acids. V was pared by 1 base and J by 3 bases, with 12 bases between. Germline values: CDR1 SGHRS, CDR2 YFSETQ.